This entry lists 9 T cell receptor beta chains sequenced from one sample in a study of early T cells in non-severe SARS-CoV-2 infection. A single record per CDR3 protein comes from TCRdb applying MiXCR to the 5' RACE reads. The sample comprises tens of thousands of distinct CDR3 sequences, approximately 12% of which are singletons, and about 4.4% rests with the top ten. The sample comprised whole blood. These receptor sequences come from an adult who was a healthcare worker with PCR-confirmed SARS-CoV-2 infection or an uninfected control (not recorded which).

This clonotype was seen many times. The chain couples TRBV29-1 to TRBJ2-5, with D possibly TRBD1 on 6 matching bases. Germline V gives CDR1 SQVTM, CDR2 ANQGSEA. There are 12 residues in the CDR3. V was clipped by 3 bases and J by 2 bases, with 7 bases between them. The DNA for the CDR3 is TGCAGCGTTGACAGGGGACAAGAGACCCAGTACTTC. Encoded protein: CSVDRGQETQYF. Based on the CDR3 plus reference TRBV29-1 and TRBJ2-5, the full variable domain is SAVISQKPSRDICQRGTSLTIQCQVDSQVTMMFWYRQQPGQSLTLIATANQGSEATYESGFVIDKFPISRPNLTFSTLTVSNMSPEDSSIYLCSVDRGQETQYFGPGTRLLVL.

In this sample, this clonotype turned up many times. The J gene is TRBJ1-5, the V gene TRBV12-3 or TRBV12-4, with a possible D match to TRBD1 (5 bases). CDR3 length: 16 amino acids. Trimming shortened V by 3 bases and J by 3 bases, and 15 bases separated the two germline ends. Here the CDR3 DNA reads TGTGCCAGCAGTTTTTCGTCGGGGGGTTTCAATCAGCCCCAGCATTTT. It specifies CASSFSSGGFNQPQHF.

This clonotype was observed a few times. The chain uses TRBV6-5 and TRBJ2-2, with TRBD1 matching over 7 bases. In germline, CDR1 is MNHEY, CDR2 SVGAGI. The CDR3 totals 13 residues. V lost 10 bases to trimming and J lost 8 bases; unmatched junction nucleotides: 10. The CDR3 DNA is TGTGCCACAACCGGGACAGCGTCGGGGGAGCTGTTTTTT. Translated: CATTGTASGELFF.

This clonotype was seen a few times. The chain links TRBV4-3 to TRBJ2-7; D unresolved. The V gene lost 1 base and the J gene lost 4 bases, with 5 bases spanning the gap. Germline assignment: CDR1 LGHNA and CDR2 YSLEER. The CDR3 totals 12 residues. CDR3 sequence (DNA): TGCGCCAGCAGCCAAGCCCGGTACGAGCAGTACTTC. It specifies CASSQARYEQYF.

This clonotype was seen once. This rearrangement joins TRBV27 to TRBJ2-7, with a weak D call TRBD2 (5 bases). Trimming removed 5 bases at V and 12 bases at J, with 14 bases between. Looked up from germline, CDR1 is MNHEY and CDR2 is SMNVEV (reference sequence). This CDR3 spans 11 amino acids. This CDR3 is CASSLGVAWYF. The CDR3 nucleotides are TGTGCCAGCAGTCTCGGGGTAGCTTGGTACTTC.

In its sample, this clonotype was seen a few times. The chain recombines TRBV29-1 with TRBJ2-3; 13 bases fit TRBD2. The CDR3 has 18 amino acids. V gave up 0 bases and J gave up 0 bases; unmatched junction bases: 6. Looked up from germline, CDR1 is SQVTM and CDR2 is ANQGSEA. The CDR3 bases are TGCAGCGTTGAAGATGTTGGGACTAGCGGGGATAGCACAGATACGCAGTATTTT. Its translation is CSVEDVGTSGDSTDTQYF.

In its sample, this clonotype was seen many times. The chain is built from TRBV3-1 and TRBJ1-6; 9 bases map to TRBD1. The V gene end was trimmed by 3 bases and the J gene end by 2 bases; junction bases not matched to a gene: 2. Per germline, CDR1 LGHDT and CDR2 YNNKEL (reference sequence). The CDR3 runs to 16 residues. CDR3 sequence reads: CASSQDRGAYNSPLHF. Here the CDR3 DNA reads TGTGCCAGCAGCCAGGACAGGGGAGCCTATAATTCACCCCTCCACTTT.

This clonotype came up once. V usage is TRBV29-1 and J usage is TRBJ1-1; D gene uncertain. CDR1 SQVTM and CDR2 ANQGSEA come from the germline V gene. V gave up 3 bases and J gave up 8 bases, with 10 bases separating them. The CDR3 contains 11 residues. CDR3 protein: CSVDIGPEAFF. DNA of the CDR3: TGCAGCGTTGACATCGGGCCAGAAGCTTTCTTT.

Many counts were recorded for this clonotype. The chain employs TRBV6-2 or TRBV6-3 and TRBJ2-1, with 13 bases aligning to TRBD2. CDR1 is MNHEY, CDR2 SVGEGT, per germline. Trimming took 9 bases from V and 2 from J; bases not matched to a gene: 1. The length of the CDR3 is 14 residues. CDR3 amino acids: CASGTSGAYNEQFF. In DNA, the CDR3 is TGTGCCAGTGGGACTAGCGGGGCCTACAATGAGCAGTTCTTC.